The 21 T cell receptor beta chains below were found in one sample sequenced in a study of blood T cell repertoires in COVID-19. Using immunoSEQ multiplex PCR, the repertoire was profiled, and TCRdb retains in-frame clones only, with some absent. This repertoire shows about 400,000 clones, around 88% found once; its top ten account for roughly 7.1%. Source material: peripheral blood. The receptors shown here come from a woman aged 55-70 years with COVID-19, enrolled during active disease.

The chain has TRBV5-1 and TRBJ1-2; 9 bases are a match to TRBD1. The CDR3 totals 16 residues. After removal of 4 bases from V and 5 bases from J, the junction contained 12 bases not matched to a gene. The germline V gene encodes CDR1 SGHRS and CDR2 YFSETQ. CDR3 amino acids: CASSPPPRQGDYGYTF. CDR3 nucleotide sequence: TGCGCCAGCAGCCCACCCCCGAGACAGGGGGATTATGGCTACACCTTC.

This clone has just one count. The V gene is TRBV20-1, the J gene TRBJ2-3; 11 nucleotides match TRBD1. The germline V gene encodes CDR1 DFQATT and CDR2 SNEGSKA (reference sequence). CDR3 length: 15 amino acids. Unmatched junction bases numbered 6, after V lost 3 bases and J lost 4 bases. The CDR3 protein is CSASSRDRGADTQYF. The CDR3 nucleotides read TGCAGTGCTAGTTCCCGGGACAGGGGGGCAGATACGCAGTATTTT.

The CDR3 is CAWSGQGGYQPQHF. Written as DNA, the CDR3 is TGTGCCTGGAGTGGACAGGGGGGGTATCAGCCCCAGCATTTT. The J gene is TRBJ1-5, the V gene TRBV30, with 9 bases lining up with TRBD1. This CDR3 has 14 residues. Looked up from germline, CDR1 is GTSNPN and CDR2 is SVGIG (reference sequence). V trimming: 1 base; J trimming: 5 bases; junction bases outside the gene matches: 3.

DNA for the CDR3: TGCGCCAGCAGCTTGGAGTTCGGCATTCAGTACTTC. This gives the protein CASSLEFGIQYF. This chain connects TRBV5-1 to TRBJ2-4; D not certain. This CDR3 is built from 12 residues. Germline CDR1 SGHRS, CDR2 YFSETQ. V was pared by 0 bases and J by 9 bases, with 7 bases between.

The chain recombines TRBV5-1 with TRBJ2-7; tentative D call: TRBD1 (6 bases). This CDR3 contains 13 residues. Trimming took off 4 bases at V and 0 bases at J, with 8 bases between the two ends. Germline V CDR1 and CDR2: SGHRS, YFSETQ. The CDR3 region has the DNA TGCGCCAGCAGCATGGACAGCTCCTACGAGCAGTACTTC. Its protein is CASSMDSSYEQYF.

This clone showed up just once. The J gene is TRBJ2-7, the V gene TRBV5-1; 10 bases align to TRBD1. The CDR3 runs 15 residues. Losses at the gene ends were 4 bases for V and 4 bases for J; bases not matched to a gene: 8. Germline values: CDR1 SGHRS, CDR2 YFSETQ. Here the CDR3 reads CASSLDGQGGYEQYF. The CDR3 DNA is TGCGCCAGCAGCCTTGACGGACAGGGGGGGTACGAGCAGTACTTC.

This clone turned up a few times. The chain carries TRBV7-2 and TRBJ2-5, with D possibly TRBD2 on 6 matching bases. The CDR3 is made up of 15 amino acids. The V and J ends lost 4 bases and 6 bases respectively, with 18 bases between them. Looked up from germline, CDR1 is SGHTA and CDR2 is FQGNSA. CDR3 bases: TGTGCCAGCAGCTCAAAGGCACTAGCCGAAAAGACCCAGTACTTC. This encodes CASSSKALAEKTQYF.

This chain joins TRBV2 and TRBJ1-2; D is unclear. Germline CDR1 SNHLY, CDR2 FYNNEI. The CDR3 has 12 amino acids. Trimming cost V 5 bases and J 2 bases, with 6 bases left between them. As DNA, the CDR3 is TGTGCCAGCAGTAGTCAGAACTATGGCTACACCTTC. Translating gives CASSSQNYGYTF.

The table lists this clone with a few counts. The gene calls are TRBV7-2 and TRBJ1-2, with 8 positions matching TRBD1. The CDR3 extends over 15 amino acids. V trimming: 4 bases; J trimming: 6 bases; junction bases outside the gene matches: 10. The germline V gene encodes CDR1 SGHTA and CDR2 FQGNSA. CDR3 amino acids: CASSSGAGGSNGYTF. The CDR3, as DNA: TGTGCCAGCAGCTCCGGGGCAGGGGGCTCTAATGGCTACACCTTC. Filled out from reference TRBV7-2 and TRBJ1-2, the complete variable domain reads GAGVSQSPSNKVTEKGKDVELRCDPISGHTALYWYRQSLGQGLEFLIYFQGNSAPDKSGLPSDRFSAERTGGSVSTLTIQRTQQEDSAVYLCASSSGAGGSNGYTFGSGTRLTVV.

The V gene is TRBV27, the J gene TRBJ1-1, with D maybe TRBD1 (6 bases). The ends were cut back, 0 bases at V and 8 bases at J, with 13 bases in the middle. Looked up from germline, CDR1 is MNHEY and CDR2 is SMNVEV (reference sequence). The CDR3 has 14 residues. The CDR3 nucleotides read TGTGCCAGCAGTTTATCAGGCTGGACAGAGGAAGCTTTCTTT. It yields the protein CASSLSGWTEEAFF.

The chain is built from TRBV7-3 and TRBJ2-5; 9 bases are shared with TRBD2. The ends lost 5 bases at V and 5 bases at J; junction bases unmatched: 9. Germline-derived CDR1 and CDR2 are SGHTA and FQGTGA. The CDR3 runs to 15 residues. The CDR3 reads CASSKIGTSLETQYF. In DNA, the CDR3 is TGTGCCAGCAGCAAAATCGGGACTAGCCTTGAGACCCAGTACTTC.

Of note for this clone: Additional DNA sequences in this sample encode the identical CDR3. The CDR3 loop is CASSLSNEQFF. CDR3 sequence (DNA): TGTGCCAGCAGCCTTAGCAATGAGCAGTTCTTC. The rearrangement links TRBV7-9 to TRBJ2-1; D ambiguous. Germline CDR1 reads SEHNR; CDR2 reads FQNEAQ (reference sequence). This CDR3 has 11 residues. With 5 bases removed from V and 6 bases from J, the gap between germline ends came to 5 bases.

Regarding this clone: This CDR3 is also generated by other DNA sequences in the sample. In DNA, the CDR3 is TGTGCCACCAGTGACAGAAGGGACAGGGACTACAATGAGCAGTTCTTC. Translated: CATSDRRDRDYNEQFF. The chain couples TRBV24-1 to TRBJ2-1, with 9 bases fitting TRBD1. The CDR3 has 16 residues. V shed 4 bases and J 3 bases; nucleotides not matched to a gene: 6. Germline CDR1 reads KGHDR; CDR2 reads SFDVKD.

This chain uses TRBV11-2 with TRBJ2-2; 9 nucleotides align to TRBD2. The CDR3 contains 18 residues. Looked up from germline, CDR1 is SGHAT and CDR2 is FQNNGV. J was trimmed by 4 bases and V by 2 bases; bases with no gene match: 11. CDR3 in amino acids: CASSLTLAGWGSTGELFF. As DNA, the CDR3 is TGTGCCAGCAGCTTAACCCTAGCGGGGTGGGGGAGCACCGGGGAGCTGTTTTTT.

V usage is TRBV7-9 and J usage is TRBJ1-2, with 9 bases aligning to TRBD1. V shed 3 bases, J shed 8 bases, and the junction held 7 bases outside the gene matches. The germline gives CDR1 SEHNR, CDR2 FQNEAQ (reference sequence). This CDR3 region has 14 residues. CDR3 DNA sequence: TGTGCCAGCAGCTTGTTGACAGGGGGGTACGGCTACACCTTC. Protein product: CASSLLTGGYGYTF.

This sequence joins TRBV27 and TRBJ1-3; tentative D call: TRBD1 (6 bases). Germline CDR1 is MNHEY and CDR2 is SMNVEV (reference sequence). This CDR3 region has 15 residues. V was clipped by 2 bases and J by 0 bases, with 8 bases between them. In nucleotides, the CDR3 is TGTGCCAGCAGTTTAGACAGGAGCTCTGGAAACACCATATATTTT. It is translated as CASSLDRSSGNTIYF.

This clone was seen a single time. The chain links TRBV24-1 to TRBJ1-5; D unclear. This CDR3 has 12 residues. Per germline, CDR1 KGHDR and CDR2 SFDVKD. The V gene lost 5 bases and the J gene lost 6 bases, with 7 bases spanning the gap. CDR3 nucleotide sequence: TGTGCCACCAGTGGGGCGGGTCAGCCCCAGCATTTT. As protein: CATSGAGQPQHF.

The V gene is TRBV30, the J gene TRBJ1-5; D not certain. Trimming pared 1 base from V and 4 bases from J, leaving 8 bases between. This CDR3 region has 13 residues. CDR1 and CDR2 from the germline V gene are GTSNPN and SVGIG (reference sequence). CDR3 DNA: TGTGCCTGGAGTGCGGACTCTAATCAGCCCCAGCATTTT. Its translation is CAWSADSNQPQHF.

The chain carries TRBV2 and TRBJ2-7, with a weak D call TRBD1 (5 bases). Germline assignment: CDR1 SNHLY and CDR2 FYNNEI. Trimming cost V 4 bases and J 2 bases, with 15 bases left between them. The CDR3 runs 15 residues. In DNA form, the CDR3 reads TGTGCCAGCAGTGGGGGTTGGCAGGGAACCTACGAGCAGTACTTC. It codes for CASSGGWQGTYEQYF.

The chain recombines TRBV12-5 with TRBJ1-5; D is perhaps TRBD1 (5 bases). The CDR3 spans 16 residues. V gave up 7 bases and J gave up 1 base, with 17 bases separating them. Germline CDR1 LGHNT, CDR2 FRNRAP. The CDR3 region has the DNA TGTGCTAGTGCCACTTGGGTCGGGGGAAGCAATCAGCCCCAGCATTTT. As protein: CASATWVGGSNQPQHF.

This chain connects TRBV13 to TRBJ1-1; D remains ambiguous. V dropped 0 bases and J dropped 4 bases, with 15 bases sitting between them. Germline V gives CDR1 PRHDT, CDR2 FYEKMQ (reference sequence). The CDR3 is made up of 16 amino acids. CDR3 loop: CASSLGLREVLTEAFF. DNA for the CDR3: TGTGCCAGCAGCTTAGGCCTGAGGGAGGTCCTCACTGAAGCTTTCTTT.